Here is one T cell receptor (beta chain) with its context. The table came from immunoSEQ multiplex PCR; TCRdb's copy has only in-frame clones and leaves some out. Among 350,000 or so clones listed, roughly 87% were seen once. These data are taken from a study of blood T cell repertoires in COVID-19. Participant ages covered roughly 18 to 89 years across around 25 US areas. Participant-reported clinical history was the basis for cohort assignment. Recovery meant two consecutive negative NP/OP PCR tests, professional clearance, or resolved symptoms. Germline lookup yields CDR1 LGHNT and CDR2 FRNRAP. The CDR3 contains 12 residues. Trimming took off 5 bases at V and 3 bases at J, with 8 bases between the two ends.

The sample consisted of PBMCs or T cells enriched from blood (not recorded which). This sequence originates from a woman aged 25 to 45 who had recovered from COVID-19. The V gene is TRBV12-5, the J gene TRBJ2-7; no reliable D call. CDR3 in DNA: TGTGCTAGTGGTCCCAATTTCTACGAGCAGTACTTC. Residues: CASGPNFYEQYF.